This T cell receptor (beta chain) was sequenced during a study of blood T cell repertoires in COVID-19. TCRdb's copy holds only in-frame clones and misses some; the assay was immunoSEQ multiplex PCR. Among around 270,000 clones listed, 80% to 85% were seen once. The receptor comes from a person aged 70 to 79 with COVID-19, enrolled during active disease. Sequenced input: peripheral blood.

As DNA, the CDR3 is TGTGCCAGCAATCCATCAGGGGTGAAAGAGACCCAGTACTTC. It codes for CASNPSGVKETQYF. This chain links TRBV11-2 with TRBJ2-5; a weak D match, TRBD1 (6 bases). V lost 7 bases and J 3 bases, leaving 15 bases between the germline ends. CDR1 SGHAT and CDR2 FQNNGV come from the germline V gene. The CDR3 runs 14 residues.